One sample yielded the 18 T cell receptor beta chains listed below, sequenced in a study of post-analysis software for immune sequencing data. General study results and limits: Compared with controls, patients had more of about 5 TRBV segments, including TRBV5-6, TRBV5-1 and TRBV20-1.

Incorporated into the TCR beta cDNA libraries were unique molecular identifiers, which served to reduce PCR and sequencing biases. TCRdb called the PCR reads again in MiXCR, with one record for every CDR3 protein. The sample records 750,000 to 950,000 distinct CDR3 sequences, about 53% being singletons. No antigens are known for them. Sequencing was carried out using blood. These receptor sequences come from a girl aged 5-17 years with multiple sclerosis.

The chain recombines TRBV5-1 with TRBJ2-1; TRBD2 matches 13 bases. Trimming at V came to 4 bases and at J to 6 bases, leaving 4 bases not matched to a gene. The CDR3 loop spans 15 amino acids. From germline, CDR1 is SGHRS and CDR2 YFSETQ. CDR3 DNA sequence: TGCGCCAGCAGCGCGGGACTAGCGGGATCCAATGAGCAGTTCTTC. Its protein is CASSAGLAGSNEQFF.

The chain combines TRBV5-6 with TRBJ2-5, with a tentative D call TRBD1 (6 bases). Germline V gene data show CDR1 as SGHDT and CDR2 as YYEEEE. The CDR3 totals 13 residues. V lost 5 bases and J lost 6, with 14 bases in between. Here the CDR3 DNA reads TGTGCCAGCAGGCCTCAGGGGCGGAAGACCCAGTACTTC. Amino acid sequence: CASRPQGRKTQYF.

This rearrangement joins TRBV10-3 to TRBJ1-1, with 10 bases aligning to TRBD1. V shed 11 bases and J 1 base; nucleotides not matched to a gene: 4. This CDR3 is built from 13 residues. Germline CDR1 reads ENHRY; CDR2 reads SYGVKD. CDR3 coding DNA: TGTGCCGGAAGGGACAGGGGGAACACTGAAGCTTTCTTT. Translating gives CAGRDRGNTEAFF.

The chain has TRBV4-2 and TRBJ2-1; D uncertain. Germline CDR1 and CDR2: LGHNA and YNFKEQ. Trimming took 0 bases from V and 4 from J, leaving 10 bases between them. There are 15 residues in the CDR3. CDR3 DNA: TGTGCCAGCAGCCAAGAAGGACCTTCTTACAATGAGCAGTTCTTC. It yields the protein CASSQEGPSYNEQFF.

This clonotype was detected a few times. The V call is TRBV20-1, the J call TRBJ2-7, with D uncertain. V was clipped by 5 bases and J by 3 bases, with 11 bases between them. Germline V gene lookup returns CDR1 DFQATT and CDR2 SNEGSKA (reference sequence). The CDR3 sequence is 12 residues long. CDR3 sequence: CSAPDTFYEQYF. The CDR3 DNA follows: TGCAGTGCTCCGGATACATTCTACGAGCAGTACTTC.

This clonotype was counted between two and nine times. Here the CDR3 reads CASSLTGGLNIQYF. CDR3 coding DNA: TGTGCCAGCAGCTTAACAGGGGGCTTAAACATTCAGTACTTC. The V gene is TRBV11-2, the J gene TRBJ2-4; 9 nucleotides align to TRBD1. The V gene end was trimmed by 2 bases and the J gene end by 6 bases; junction bases not matched to a gene: 2. Germline V gene lookup returns CDR1 SGHAT and CDR2 FQNNGV. This CDR3 contains 14 residues.

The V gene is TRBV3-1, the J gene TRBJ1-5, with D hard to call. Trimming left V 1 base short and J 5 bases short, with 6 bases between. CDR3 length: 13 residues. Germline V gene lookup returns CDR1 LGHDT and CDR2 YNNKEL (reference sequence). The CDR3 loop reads CASSQVDHQPQHF. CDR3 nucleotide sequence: TGTGCCAGCAGCCAAGTAGATCATCAGCCCCAGCATTTT.

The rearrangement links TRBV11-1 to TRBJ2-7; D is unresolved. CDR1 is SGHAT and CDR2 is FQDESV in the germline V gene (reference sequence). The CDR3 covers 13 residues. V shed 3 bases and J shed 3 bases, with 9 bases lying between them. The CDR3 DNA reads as TGTGCCAGCAGCTTCTTAAACAACTACGAGCAGTACTTC. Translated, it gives CASSFLNNYEQYF.

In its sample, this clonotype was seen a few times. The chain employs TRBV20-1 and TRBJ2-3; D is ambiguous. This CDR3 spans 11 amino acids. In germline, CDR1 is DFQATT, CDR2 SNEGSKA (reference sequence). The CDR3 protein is CIPFGTDTQYF. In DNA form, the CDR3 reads TGCATCCCATTCGGGACAGATACGCAGTATTTT.

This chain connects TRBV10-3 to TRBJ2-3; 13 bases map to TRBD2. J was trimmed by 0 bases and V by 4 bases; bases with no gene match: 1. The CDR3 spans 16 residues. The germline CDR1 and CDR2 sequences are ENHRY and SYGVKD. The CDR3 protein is CAISGLAGGSTDTQYF. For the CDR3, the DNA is TGTGCCATCAGTGGACTAGCGGGGGGAAGCACAGATACGCAGTATTTT.

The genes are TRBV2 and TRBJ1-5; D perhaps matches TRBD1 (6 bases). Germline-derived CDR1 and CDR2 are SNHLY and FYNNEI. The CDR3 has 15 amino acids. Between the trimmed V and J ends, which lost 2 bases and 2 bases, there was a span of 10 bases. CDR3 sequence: CASSERGTGNQPQHF. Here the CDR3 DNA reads TGTGCCAGCAGTGAAAGGGGGACGGGCAATCAGCCCCAGCATTTT.

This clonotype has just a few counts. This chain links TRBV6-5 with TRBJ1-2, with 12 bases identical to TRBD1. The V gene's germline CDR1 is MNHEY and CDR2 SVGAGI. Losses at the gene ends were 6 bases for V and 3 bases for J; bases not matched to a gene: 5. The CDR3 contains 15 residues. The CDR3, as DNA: TGTGCCAGCAGGGGGACAGGGGGCGACGACTATGGCTACACCTTC. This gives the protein CASRGTGGDDYGYTF.

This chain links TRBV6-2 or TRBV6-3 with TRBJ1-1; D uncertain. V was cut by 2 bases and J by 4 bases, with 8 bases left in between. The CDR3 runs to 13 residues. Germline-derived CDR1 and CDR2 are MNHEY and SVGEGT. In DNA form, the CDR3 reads TGTGCCAGCAGTTACCCGAAGGTCACTGAAGCTTTCTTT. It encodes CASSYPKVTEAFF.

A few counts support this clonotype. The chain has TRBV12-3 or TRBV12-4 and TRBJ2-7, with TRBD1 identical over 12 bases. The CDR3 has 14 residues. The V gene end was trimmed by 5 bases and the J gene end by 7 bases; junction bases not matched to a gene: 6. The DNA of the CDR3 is TGTGCCAGCAGTCCGGGACAGGGGGCGAGGGAGCAGTACTTC. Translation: CASSPGQGAREQYF.

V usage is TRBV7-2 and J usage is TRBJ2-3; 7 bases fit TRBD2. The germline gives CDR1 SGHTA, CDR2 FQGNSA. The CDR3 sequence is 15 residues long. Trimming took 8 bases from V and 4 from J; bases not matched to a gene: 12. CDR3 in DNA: TGTGCCAGCGCCCTTACGTGGGGGGGGTCAGATACGCAGTATTTT. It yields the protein CASALTWGGSDTQYF.

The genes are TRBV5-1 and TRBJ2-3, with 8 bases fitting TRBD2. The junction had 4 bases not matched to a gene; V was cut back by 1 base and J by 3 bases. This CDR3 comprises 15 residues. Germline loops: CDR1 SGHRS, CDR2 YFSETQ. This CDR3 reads CASSLRGGNTDTQYF. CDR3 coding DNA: TGCGCCAGCAGCTTGCGCGGGGGGAATACAGATACGCAGTATTTT.

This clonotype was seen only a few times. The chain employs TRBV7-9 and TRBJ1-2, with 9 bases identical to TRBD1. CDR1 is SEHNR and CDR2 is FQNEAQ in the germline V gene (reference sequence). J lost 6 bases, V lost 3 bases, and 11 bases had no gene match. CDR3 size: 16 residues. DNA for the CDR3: TGTGCCAGCAGCTTCCACAGGGGGCGCAATATAAATGGCTACACCTTC. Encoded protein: CASSFHRGRNINGYTF.

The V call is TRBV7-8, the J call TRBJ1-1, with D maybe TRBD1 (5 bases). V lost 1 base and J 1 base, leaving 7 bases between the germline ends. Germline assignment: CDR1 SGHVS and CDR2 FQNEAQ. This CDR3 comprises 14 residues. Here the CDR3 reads CASSLGTKNTEAFF. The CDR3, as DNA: TGTGCCAGCAGCTTAGGGACAAAGAACACTGAAGCTTTCTTT.